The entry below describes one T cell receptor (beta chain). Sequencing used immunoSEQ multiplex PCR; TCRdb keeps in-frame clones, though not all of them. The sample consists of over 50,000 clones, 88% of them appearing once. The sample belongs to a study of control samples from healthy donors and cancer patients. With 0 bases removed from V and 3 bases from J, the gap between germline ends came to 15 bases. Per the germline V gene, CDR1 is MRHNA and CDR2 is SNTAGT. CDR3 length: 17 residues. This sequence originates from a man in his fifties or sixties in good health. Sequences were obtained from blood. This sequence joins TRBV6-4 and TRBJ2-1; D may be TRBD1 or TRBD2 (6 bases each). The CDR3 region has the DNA TGTGCCAGCAGTGACTCGGTGGGGGCGCGGGACTACAATGAGCAGTTCTTC. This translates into CASSDSVGARDYNEQFF.